Described below is a single TCR beta chain sequence and its context. Its matching antigen is unknown. Different DNA sequences within this sample yield the same CDR3. The sample is drawn from a study of CD8 T cell repertoires and HIV-1 epitope variants. Study overall: Cultures ran 10 days, with IL-2, IL-7 and IL-15 added on days 3 and 7. Whole-study findings and limits: The TAALDMSHF plasma variant had no responses, unlike KF9 (about 5 clonotypes) and HW9 (one).

Clones were sequenced by immunoSEQ multiplex PCR, and TCRdb holds only the in-frame ones, with some missing. This table has over 4,000 clones, approximately 66% appearing once. CDR3 length equals 13 residues. Trimming removed 1 base at V and 3 bases at J, with 6 bases between. In germline, CDR1 is SGHAT, CDR2 FQDESV (reference sequence). Sequencing used cultured CD8+ T cells derived from PBMCs. The TCR sequence derives from a male donor with HIV. The gene calls are TRBV11-1 and TRBJ2-5; D uncertain. CDR3 protein: CASSLEDEETQYF. DNA of the CDR3: TGTGCCAGCAGCTTAGAGGATGAAGAGACCCAGTACTTC.